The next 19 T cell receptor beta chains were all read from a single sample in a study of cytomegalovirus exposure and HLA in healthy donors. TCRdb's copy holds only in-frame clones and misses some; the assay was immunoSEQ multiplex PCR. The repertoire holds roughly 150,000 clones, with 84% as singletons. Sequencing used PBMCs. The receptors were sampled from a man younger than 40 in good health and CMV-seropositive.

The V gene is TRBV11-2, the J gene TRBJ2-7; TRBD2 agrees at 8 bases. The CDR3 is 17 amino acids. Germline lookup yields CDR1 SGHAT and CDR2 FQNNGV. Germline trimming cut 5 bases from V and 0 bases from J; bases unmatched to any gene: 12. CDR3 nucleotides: TGTGCCAGCAGCCCCGCCAGCGGGGGATTTCCCTCCTACGAGCAGTACTTC. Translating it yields CASSPASGGFPSYEQYF.

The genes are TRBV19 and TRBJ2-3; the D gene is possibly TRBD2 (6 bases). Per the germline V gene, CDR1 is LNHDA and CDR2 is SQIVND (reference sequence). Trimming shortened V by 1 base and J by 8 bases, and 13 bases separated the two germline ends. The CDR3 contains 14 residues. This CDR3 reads CASSIGGGPSTQYF. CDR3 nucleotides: TGTGCCAGTAGTATAGGGGGAGGTCCGTCTACGCAGTATTTT.

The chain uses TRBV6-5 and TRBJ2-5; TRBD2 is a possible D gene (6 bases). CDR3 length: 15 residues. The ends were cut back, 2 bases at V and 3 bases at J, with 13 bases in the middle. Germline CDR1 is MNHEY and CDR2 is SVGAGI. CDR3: CASSYRPGGEETQYF. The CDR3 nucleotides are TGTGCCAGCAGTTACCGCCCCGGAGGGGAAGAGACCCAGTACTTC.

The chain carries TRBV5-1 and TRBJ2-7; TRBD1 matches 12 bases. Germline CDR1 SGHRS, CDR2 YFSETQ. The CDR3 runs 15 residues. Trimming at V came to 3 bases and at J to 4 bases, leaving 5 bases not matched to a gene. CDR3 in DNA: TGCGCCAGCAGCTCGCCGGGACAGGGGGCTTACGAGCAGTACTTC. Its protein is CASSSPGQGAYEQYF.

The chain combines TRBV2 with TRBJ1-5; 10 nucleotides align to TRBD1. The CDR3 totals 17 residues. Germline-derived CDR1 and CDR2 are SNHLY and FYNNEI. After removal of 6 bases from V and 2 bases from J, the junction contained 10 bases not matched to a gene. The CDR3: CASSRDRGGSGNQPQHF. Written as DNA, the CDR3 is TGTGCCAGCAGCCGGGACAGGGGAGGGAGTGGCAATCAGCCCCAGCATTTT.

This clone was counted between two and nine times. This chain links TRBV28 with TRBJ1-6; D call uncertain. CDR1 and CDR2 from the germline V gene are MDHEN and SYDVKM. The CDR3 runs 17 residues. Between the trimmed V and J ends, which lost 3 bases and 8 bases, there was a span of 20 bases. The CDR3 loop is CASSFALAGFEDSPLHF. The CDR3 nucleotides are TGTGCCAGCAGTTTCGCCCTGGCGGGATTTGAGGATTCACCCCTCCACTTT.

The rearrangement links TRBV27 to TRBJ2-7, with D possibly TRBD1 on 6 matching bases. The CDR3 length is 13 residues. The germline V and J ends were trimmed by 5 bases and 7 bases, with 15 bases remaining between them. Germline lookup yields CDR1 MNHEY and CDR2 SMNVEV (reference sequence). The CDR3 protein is CASSLTGLGEQYF. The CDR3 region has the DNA TGTGCCAGCAGTCTAACAGGGTTGGGGGAGCAGTACTTC.

The CDR3 region has the DNA TGTGCCAGCAGCTTAGATGGGGAGGGGAACTACGAGCAGTACTTC. Its protein is CASSLDGEGNYEQYF. The chain couples TRBV11-3 to TRBJ2-7, with 7 bases matching TRBD2. The V and J ends lost 0 bases and 3 bases, in that order; junction bases with no gene match: 5. Per the germline V gene, CDR1 is SGHNT and CDR2 is YENEEA. This CDR3 is 15 amino acids long.

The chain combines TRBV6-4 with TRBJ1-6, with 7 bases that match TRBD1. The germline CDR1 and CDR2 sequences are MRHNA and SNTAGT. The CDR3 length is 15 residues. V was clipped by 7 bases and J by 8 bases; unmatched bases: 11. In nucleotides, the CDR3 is TGTGCCAGCAAAAGGGACAGTTTCGCCGATTCACCCCTCCACTTT. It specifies CASKRDSFADSPLHF.

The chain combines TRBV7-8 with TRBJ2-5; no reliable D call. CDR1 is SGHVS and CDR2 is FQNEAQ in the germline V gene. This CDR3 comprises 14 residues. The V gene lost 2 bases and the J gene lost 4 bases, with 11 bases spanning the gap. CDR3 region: CASSLRLAAETQYF. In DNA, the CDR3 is TGTGCCAGCAGCTTACGATTGGCGGCAGAGACCCAGTACTTC.

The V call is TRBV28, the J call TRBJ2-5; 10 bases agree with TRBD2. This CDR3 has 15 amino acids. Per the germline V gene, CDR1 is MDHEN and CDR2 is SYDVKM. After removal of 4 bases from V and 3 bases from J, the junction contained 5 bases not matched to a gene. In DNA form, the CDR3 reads TGTGCCAGCAGTTCCCTAGCGGGGGAGGAAGAGACCCAGTACTTC. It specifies CASSSLAGEEETQYF.

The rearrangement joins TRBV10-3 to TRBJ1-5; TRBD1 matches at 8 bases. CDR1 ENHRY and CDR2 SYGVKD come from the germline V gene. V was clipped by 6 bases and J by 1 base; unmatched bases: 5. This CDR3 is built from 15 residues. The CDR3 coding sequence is TGTGCCATCAGCGCAGGGGGCGGGAGCAATCAGCCCCAGCATTTT. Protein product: CAISAGGGSNQPQHF.

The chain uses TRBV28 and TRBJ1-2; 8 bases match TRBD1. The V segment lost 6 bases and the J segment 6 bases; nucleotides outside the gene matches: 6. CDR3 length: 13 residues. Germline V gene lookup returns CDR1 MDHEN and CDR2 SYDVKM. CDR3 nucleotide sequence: TGTGCCAGCAGGGTAGGACAGGGTGATGGCTACACCTTC. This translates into CASRVGQGDGYTF.

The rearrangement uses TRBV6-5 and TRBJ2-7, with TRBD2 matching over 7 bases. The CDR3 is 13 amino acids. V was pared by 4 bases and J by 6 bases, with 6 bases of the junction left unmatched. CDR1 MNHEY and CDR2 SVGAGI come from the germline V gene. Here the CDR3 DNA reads TGTGCCAGCAGTTTCGCCACGGGAGGCGAGCAGTACTTC. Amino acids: CASSFATGGEQYF.

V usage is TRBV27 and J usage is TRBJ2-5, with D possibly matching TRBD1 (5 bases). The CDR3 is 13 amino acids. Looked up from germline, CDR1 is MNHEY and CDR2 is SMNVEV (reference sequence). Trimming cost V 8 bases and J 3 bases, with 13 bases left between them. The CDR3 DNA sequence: TGTGCCAGCGGTGGGGCAGTTGAAGAGACCCAGTACTTC. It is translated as CASGGAVEETQYF.

The CDR3 nucleotides read TGTGCCAGTAGTATGGTGACAGGGAGCGTCAATCAGCCCCAGCATTTT. Its protein product is CASSMVTGSVNQPQHF. This sequence joins TRBV19 and TRBJ1-5; 7 bases agree with TRBD1. The CDR3 runs 16 residues. Trimming removed 3 bases from V and 3 bases from J; junction bases left unmatched: 8. Germline V gene data show CDR1 as LNHDA and CDR2 as SQIVND (reference sequence). Drawing the rest from reference TRBV19 and TRBJ1-5, the complete variable domain is DGGITQSPKYLFRKEGQNVTLSCEQNLNHDAMYWYRQDPGQGLRLIYYSQIVNDFQKGDIAEGYSVSREKKESFPLTVTSAQKNPTAFYLCASSMVTGSVNQPQHFGDGTRLSIL.

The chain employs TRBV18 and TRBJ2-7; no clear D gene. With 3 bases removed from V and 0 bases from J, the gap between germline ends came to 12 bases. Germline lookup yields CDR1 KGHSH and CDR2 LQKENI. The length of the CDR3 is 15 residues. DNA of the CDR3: TGTGCCAGCTCACCCCTTGACACGAGCTCCTACGAGCAGTACTTC. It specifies CASSPLDTSSYEQYF.

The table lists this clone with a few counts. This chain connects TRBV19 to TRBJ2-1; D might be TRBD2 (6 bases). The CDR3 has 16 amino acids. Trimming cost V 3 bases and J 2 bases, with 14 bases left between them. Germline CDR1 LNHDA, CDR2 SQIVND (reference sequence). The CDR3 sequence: CASSILGGTTYNEQFF. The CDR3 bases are TGTGCCAGTAGTATTCTTGGCGGGACCACCTACAATGAGCAGTTCTTC.

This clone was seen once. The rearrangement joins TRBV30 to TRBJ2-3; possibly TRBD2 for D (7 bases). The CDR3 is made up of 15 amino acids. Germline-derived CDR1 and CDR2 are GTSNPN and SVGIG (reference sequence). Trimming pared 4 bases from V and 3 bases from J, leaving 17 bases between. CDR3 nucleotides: TGTGCCTGGACTCGAGGAGGGGGAGGGACAGATACGCAGTATTTT. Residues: CAWTRGGGGTDTQYF.